The T cell receptor beta chain under discussion was sequenced for a study of Tregs in tolerant kidney transplant recipients. On this clone: Its antigen is undetermined.

Regarding the study as a whole: Biological reproducibility was not directly addressed, but technical replication error appeared minimal.

The protocol was immunoSEQ multiplex PCR, while the TCRdb copy is restricted to in-frame clones and leaves out a portion. The sample has under 100,000 clones; 90% to 95% are singletons. Thawed PBMCs were FACS-sorted into unstimulated CD4+CD25+CD127- regulatory T cells, CD4+CD25- non-regulatory cells, CD4 and CD8 cells. The CDR3 length is 16 residues. Trimming removed 3 bases at V and 0 bases at J, with 12 bases between. CDR1 is SEHNR, CDR2 FQNEAQ, per germline (reference sequence). Sequences were obtained from CD8+ T cells from blood. V and J are TRBV7-9 and TRBJ1-3; tentatively, D is TRBD1 (5 bases). This TCR derives from a human donor in good health. The CDR3, as DNA: TGTGCCAGCAGCTTTGACAGCTCTAGCTCTGGAAACACCATATATTTT. It is translated as CASSFDSSSSGNTIYF.